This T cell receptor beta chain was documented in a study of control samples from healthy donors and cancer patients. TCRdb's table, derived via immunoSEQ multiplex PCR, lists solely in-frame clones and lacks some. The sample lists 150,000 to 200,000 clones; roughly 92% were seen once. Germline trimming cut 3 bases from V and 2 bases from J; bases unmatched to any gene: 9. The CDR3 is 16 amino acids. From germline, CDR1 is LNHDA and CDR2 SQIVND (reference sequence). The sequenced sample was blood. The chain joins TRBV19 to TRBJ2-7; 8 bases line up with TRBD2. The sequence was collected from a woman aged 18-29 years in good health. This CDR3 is CASSISVGTRTYEQYF. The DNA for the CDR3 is TGTGCCAGTAGTATCTCGGTCGGGACTAGGACCTACGAGCAGTACTTC.